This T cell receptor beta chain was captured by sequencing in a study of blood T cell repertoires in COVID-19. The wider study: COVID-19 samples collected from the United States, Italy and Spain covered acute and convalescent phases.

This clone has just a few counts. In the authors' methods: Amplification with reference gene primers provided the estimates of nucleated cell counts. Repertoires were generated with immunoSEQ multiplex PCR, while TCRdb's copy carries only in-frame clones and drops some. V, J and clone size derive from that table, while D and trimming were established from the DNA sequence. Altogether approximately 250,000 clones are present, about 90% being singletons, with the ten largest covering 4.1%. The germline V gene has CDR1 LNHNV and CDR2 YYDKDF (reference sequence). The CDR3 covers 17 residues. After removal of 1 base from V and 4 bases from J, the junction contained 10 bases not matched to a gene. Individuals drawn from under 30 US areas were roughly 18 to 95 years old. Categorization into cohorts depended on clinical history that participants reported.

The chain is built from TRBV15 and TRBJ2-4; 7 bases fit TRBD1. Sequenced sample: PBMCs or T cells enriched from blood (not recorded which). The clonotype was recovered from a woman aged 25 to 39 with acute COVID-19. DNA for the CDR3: TGTGCCACCAGCAGAGGTGGTTTTGGGACAGAGAAAAACATTCAGTACTTC. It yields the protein CATSRGGFGTEKNIQYF. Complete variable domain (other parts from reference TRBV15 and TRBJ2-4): DAMVIQNPRYQVTQFGKPVTLSCSQTLNHNVMYWYQQKSSQAPKLLFHYYDKDFNNEADTPDNFQSRRPNTSFCFLDIRSPGLGDTAMYLCATSRGGFGTEKNIQYFGAGTRLSVL.